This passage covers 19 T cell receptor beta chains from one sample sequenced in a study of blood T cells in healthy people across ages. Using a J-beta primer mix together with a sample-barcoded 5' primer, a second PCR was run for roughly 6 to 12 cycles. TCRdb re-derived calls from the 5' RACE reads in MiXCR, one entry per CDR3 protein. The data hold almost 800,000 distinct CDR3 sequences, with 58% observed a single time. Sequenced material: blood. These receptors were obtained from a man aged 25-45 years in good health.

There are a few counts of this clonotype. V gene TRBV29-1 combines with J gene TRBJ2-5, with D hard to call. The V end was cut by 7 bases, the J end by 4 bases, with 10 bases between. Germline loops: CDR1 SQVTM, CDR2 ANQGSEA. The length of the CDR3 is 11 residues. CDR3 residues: CSARHTETQYF. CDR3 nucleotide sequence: TGCAGCGCCAGGCACACAGAGACCCAGTACTTC.

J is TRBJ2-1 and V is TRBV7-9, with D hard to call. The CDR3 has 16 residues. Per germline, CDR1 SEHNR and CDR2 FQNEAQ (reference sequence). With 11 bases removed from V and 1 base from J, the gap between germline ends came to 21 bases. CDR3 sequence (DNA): TGTGCCGTGAGGAAGGAGACTGGGATATCCTACAATGAGCAGTTCTTC. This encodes CAVRKETGISYNEQFF. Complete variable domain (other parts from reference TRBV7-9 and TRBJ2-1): DTGVSQNPRHKITKRGQNVTFRCDPISEHNRLYWYRQTLGQGPEFLTYFQNEAQLEKSRLLSDRFSAERPKGSFSTLEIQRTEQGDSAMYLCAVRKETGISYNEQFFGPGTRLTVL.

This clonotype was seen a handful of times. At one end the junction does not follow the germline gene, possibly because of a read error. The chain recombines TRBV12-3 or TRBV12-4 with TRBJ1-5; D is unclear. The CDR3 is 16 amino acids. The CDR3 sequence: CASGLGGLGPNQPQHF. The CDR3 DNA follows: TGTGCCAGCGGTTTGGGCGGATTAGGACCCAATCAGCCCCAGCATTTT.

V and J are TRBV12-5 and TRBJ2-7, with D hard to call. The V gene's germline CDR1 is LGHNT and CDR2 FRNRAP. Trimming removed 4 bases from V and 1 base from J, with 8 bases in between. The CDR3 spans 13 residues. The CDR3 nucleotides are TGTGCTAGTGGTTACCTTGCTTCCTACGAGCAGTACTTC. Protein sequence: CASGYLASYEQYF.

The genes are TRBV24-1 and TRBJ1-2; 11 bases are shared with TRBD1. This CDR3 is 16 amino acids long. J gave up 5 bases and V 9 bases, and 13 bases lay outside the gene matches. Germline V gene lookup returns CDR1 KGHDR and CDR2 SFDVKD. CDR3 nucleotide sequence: TGTGCCACCGCCTCTCACTCCGGGGACAGGGGGTATGGCTACACCTTC. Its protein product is CATASHSGDRGYGYTF.

The CDR3 sequence: CASSWPHSGGLPYNEQFF. CDR3 DNA: TGTGCCAGCAGCTGGCCCCATAGCGGGGGCTTACCCTACAATGAGCAGTTCTTC. The chain combines TRBV7-2 with TRBJ2-1, with 9 bases that match TRBD2. The V gene end was trimmed by 4 bases and the J gene end by 2 bases; junction bases not matched to a gene: 12. CDR1 SGHTA and CDR2 FQGNSA come from the germline V gene. This CDR3 comprises 18 residues.

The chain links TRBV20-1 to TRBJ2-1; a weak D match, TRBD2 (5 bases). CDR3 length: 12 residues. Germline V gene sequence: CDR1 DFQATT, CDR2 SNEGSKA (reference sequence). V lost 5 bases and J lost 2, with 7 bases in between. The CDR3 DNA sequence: TGCAGTGCTGGGAGAGCCTACAATGAGCAGTTCTTC. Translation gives CSAGRAYNEQFF.

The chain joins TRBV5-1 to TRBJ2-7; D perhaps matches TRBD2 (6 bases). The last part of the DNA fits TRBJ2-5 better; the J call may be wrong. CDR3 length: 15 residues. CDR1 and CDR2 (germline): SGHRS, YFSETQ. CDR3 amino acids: CASSLNTGTGETQYF. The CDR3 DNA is TGCGCCAGCAGCTTGAACACCGGGACTGGGGAGACCCAGTACTTC.

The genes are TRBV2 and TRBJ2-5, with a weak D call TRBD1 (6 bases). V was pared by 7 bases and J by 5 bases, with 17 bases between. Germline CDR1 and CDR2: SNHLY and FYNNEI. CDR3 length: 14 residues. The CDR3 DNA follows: TGTGCCAGCATGACGGGCAGGGGAATGGAGACCCAGTACTTC. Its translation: CASMTGRGMETQYF.

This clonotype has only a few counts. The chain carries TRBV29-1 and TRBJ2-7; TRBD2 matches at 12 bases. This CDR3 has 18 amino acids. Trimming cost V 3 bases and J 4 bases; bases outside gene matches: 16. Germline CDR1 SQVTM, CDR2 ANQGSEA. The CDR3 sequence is CSVELLAGGPNGVYEQYF. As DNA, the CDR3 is TGCAGCGTTGAGCTGCTAGCGGGAGGGCCGAATGGGGTATACGAGCAGTACTTC.

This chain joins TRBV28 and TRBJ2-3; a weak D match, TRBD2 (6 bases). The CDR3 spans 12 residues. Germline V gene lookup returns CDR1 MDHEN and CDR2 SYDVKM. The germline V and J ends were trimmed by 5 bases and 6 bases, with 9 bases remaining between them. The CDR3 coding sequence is TGTGCCAGCAGTGGGGGGATGGATACGCAGTATTTT. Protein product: CASSGGMDTQYF.

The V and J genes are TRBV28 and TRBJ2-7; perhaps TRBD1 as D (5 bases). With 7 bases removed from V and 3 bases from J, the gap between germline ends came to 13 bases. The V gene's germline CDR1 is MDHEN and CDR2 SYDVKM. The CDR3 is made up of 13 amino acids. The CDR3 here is CASTIRQNYEQYF. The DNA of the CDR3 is TGTGCCAGCACCATTCGACAGAACTACGAGCAGTACTTC.

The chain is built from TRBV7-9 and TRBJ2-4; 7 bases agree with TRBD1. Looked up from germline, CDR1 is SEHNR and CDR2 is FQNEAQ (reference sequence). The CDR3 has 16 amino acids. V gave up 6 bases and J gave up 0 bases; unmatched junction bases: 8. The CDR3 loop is CASSENRGLAKNIQYF. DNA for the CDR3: TGTGCCAGCAGTGAAAACAGGGGCCTAGCCAAAAACATTCAGTACTTC.

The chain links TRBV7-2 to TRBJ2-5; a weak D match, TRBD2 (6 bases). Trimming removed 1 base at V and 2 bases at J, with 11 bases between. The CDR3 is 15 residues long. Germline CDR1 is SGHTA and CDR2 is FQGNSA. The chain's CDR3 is CASSLGGANQETQYF. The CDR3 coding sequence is TGTGCCAGCAGCTTAGGCGGGGCCAATCAAGAGACCCAGTACTTC.

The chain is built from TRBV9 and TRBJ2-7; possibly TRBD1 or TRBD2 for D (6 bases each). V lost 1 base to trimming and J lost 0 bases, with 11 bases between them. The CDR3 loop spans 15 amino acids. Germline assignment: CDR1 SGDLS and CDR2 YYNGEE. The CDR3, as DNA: TGTGCCAGCAGCGTATCGGGGGCGAGCTCCTACGAGCAGTACTTC. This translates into CASSVSGASSYEQYF.

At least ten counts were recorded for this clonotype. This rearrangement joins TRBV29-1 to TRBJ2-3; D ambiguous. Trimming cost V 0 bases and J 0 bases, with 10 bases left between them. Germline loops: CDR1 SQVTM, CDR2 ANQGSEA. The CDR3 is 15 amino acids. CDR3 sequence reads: CSVEDFTPSTDTQYF. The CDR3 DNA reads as TGCAGCGTTGAAGATTTCACCCCTAGCACAGATACGCAGTATTTT.

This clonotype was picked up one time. The CDR3 protein is CSARHTNQPQHF. CDR3 in DNA: TGCAGTGCTAGACACACCAATCAGCCCCAGCATTTT. The chain employs TRBV20-1 and TRBJ1-5; D is unresolved. This CDR3 is 12 amino acids long. The V end lost 2 bases, the J end lost 3 bases, and 5 bases lay between the germline ends. From germline, CDR1 is DFQATT and CDR2 SNEGSKA (reference sequence).

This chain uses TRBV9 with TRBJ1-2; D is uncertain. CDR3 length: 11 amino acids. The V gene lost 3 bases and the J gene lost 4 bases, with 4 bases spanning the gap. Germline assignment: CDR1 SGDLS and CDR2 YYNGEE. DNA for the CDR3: TGTGCCAGCAGCGCTCTCTATGGCTACACCTTC. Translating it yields CASSALYGYTF.

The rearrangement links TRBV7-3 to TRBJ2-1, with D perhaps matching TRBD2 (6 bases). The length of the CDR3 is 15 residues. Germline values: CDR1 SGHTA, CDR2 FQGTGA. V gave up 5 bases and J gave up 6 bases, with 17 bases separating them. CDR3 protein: CASSPGTLRANEQFF. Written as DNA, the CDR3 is TGTGCCAGCAGCCCCGGGACTCTTCGTGCCAATGAGCAGTTCTTC. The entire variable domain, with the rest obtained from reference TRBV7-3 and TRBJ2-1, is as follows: GAGVSQTPSNKVTEKGKYVELRCDPISGHTALYWYRQSLGQGPEFLIYFQGTGAADDSGLPNDRFFAVRPEGSVSTLKIQRTERGDSAVYLCASSPGTLRANEQFFGPGTRLTVL.